This TCR beta chain was captured by sequencing in a study of cytomegalovirus exposure and HLA in healthy donors. Trimming left V 0 bases short and J 8 bases short, with 10 bases between. Germline loops: CDR1 WSHSY, CDR2 SAAADI. The CDR3 loop spans 14 amino acids. Only in-frame clones appear in the TCRdb table, and some are missing; sequencing was by immunoSEQ multiplex PCR. The sample has about 300,000 clones; over 75% are singletons. Overall study results and limits: Confirmation in vitro established that a few CMV-associated chains were specific for CMV antigens. Researchers catalogued about 150 TCR beta chains as cytomegalovirus-associated.

As for this clone: Its antigen is still unknown.

The receptor was isolated from a woman aged 18 to 35 in good health and CMV-seronegative. The sample was PBMCs. The rearrangement links TRBV10-2 to TRBJ1-4, with a weak D call TRBD1 (5 bases). For the CDR3, the DNA is TGCGCCAGCAGTGAGTCTGGGGCCGGCGAAAAACTGTTTTTT. The encoded protein is CASSESGAGEKLFF.